These T cell receptor beta chains were read from a single sample in a study of long-term antiretroviral therapy in people with HIV. TCRdb keeps only in-frame clones here, not all; method: immunoSEQ multiplex PCR. The sample lists approximately 27,000 clones, 80% to 95% occurring once. Sequenced material: unsorted PBMCs, taken 3.1 years after starting antiretroviral therapy. Every receptor here comes from a man younger than 30 with HIV. CDR3s include the opening cysteine and the closing phenylalanine or tryptophan. Clone size is given for some rows only: seen once, a few or many times, or a class if the clone is expanded.

J gene,clone size,V gene,CDR3 protein
TRBJ2-1,NA,TRBV6-5,CATGLSFNEQFF
TRBJ2-1,NA,TRBV5-5,CASSPRLAGEDEQFF
TRBJ1-1,NA,TRBV7-9,CASSPRTEGWTAGTEAFF
TRBJ2-2,NA,TRBV7-2,CASSLGPGELFF
TRBJ2-7,NA,TRBV9,CASSVTGGYEQYF
TRBJ2-1,NA,TRBV4-2,CASSQEGGRVGNEQFF
TRBJ2-5,NA,TRBV7-2,CASSLVLPGPQETQYF
TRBJ1-1,NA,TRBV7-9,CASSWGRGPNTEAFF
TRBJ2-1,NA,TRBV4-1,CASRGGRAWSQNEQFF
TRBJ1-1,NA,TRBV7-6,CASGPGVGTEAFF
TRBJ1-2,NA,TRBV7-9,CASSLPGFGGYTF
TRBJ2-7,few,TRBV19,CASSSVLGSRFYEQYF
TRBJ2-2,once,TRBV29-1,CSVEGAGGELFF
TRBJ2-7,NA,TRBV15,CATSRAGTPWEQYF
TRBJ2-2,NA,TRBV10-3,CAIGGPGDQTGELFF
TRBJ1-1,NA,TRBV6-5,CASSKSRSNTEAFF
TRBJ2-7,few,TRBV7-9,CASTHSSYEQYF
TRBJ2-7,NA,TRBV4-2,CASGDGGYEQYF
TRBJ1-6,NA,TRBV11-2,CASSLSDGDYSPLHF